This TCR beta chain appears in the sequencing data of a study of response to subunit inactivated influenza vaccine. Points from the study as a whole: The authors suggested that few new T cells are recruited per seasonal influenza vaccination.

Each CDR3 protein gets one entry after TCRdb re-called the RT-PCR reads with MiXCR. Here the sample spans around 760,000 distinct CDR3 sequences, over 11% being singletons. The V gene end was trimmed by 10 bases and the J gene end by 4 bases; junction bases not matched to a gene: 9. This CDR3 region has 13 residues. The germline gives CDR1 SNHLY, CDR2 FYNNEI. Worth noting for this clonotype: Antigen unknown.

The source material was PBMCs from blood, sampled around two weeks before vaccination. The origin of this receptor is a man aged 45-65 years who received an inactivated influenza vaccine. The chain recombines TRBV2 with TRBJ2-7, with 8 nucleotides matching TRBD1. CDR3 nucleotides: TGTGCCACCCACGGACAGGGACTTTACGAGCAGTACTTC. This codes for CATHGQGLYEQYF.